This T cell receptor (beta chain) is from a study of blood T cell repertoires in COVID-19 (dated by TCRdb to the early 2020s). Regarding the research as a whole: Collaborator samples came from the United States, Italy and Spain and covered acute and convalescent phases of COVID-19. The samples were drawn from two sources: the first 160 participants of the ongoing ImmuneRACE study, and 1,254 subjects contributed by 6 global collaborators. Deeply sampled blood TCRbeta repertoires from subjects exposed to, actively infected with, or recovered from COVID-19 were included in the dataset. Sample metadata almost always included a de-identified subject ID, COVID-19 status, age in years and sex. The prospective study material was composed of cDNA or gDNA derived from T cells, B-cell-depleted T cells, or PBMCs. Where available, HLA class I and class II types were obtained from metadata supplied by the sample provider rather than from assay-based typing. The repertoires were released in a freely available public database intended as a resource for research on the immune response to SARS-CoV-2. General findings and caveats noted by the study authors: How much clinical and demographic metadata was included differed by source and by participant, and the metadata was provided uncurated.

Whole blood was collected in K2EDTA tubes by collaborating institutions according to the institutions' own protocols. For TCRbeta analysis, collaborators shipped samples in one of three forms: frozen whole blood, isolated PBMCs, or DNA extracted from either of those sample types. The immunoSEQ Assay, a bias-controlled multiplex PCR, was used to amplify TCRbeta CDR3 regions from genomic DNA. From the authors' description of their analysis: The number of nucleated cells in each sample was estimated by amplification of reference gene primers within the assay. To quantify the absolute abundance of each unique TCRbeta CDR3 rearrangement, sequence reads were collapsed and filtered. Productive Simpson clonality was computed per sample as the square root of Simpson's diversity index over productive rearrangements. The source is immuneACCESS, and TCRdb retained only in-frame sequences with V and J called. Part of the clones is not carried over; for the studies checked, unresolved V genes explain less than half of this, and the remainder is unexplained. V, J and clone size were drawn from that table, and D and trimming were deduced from the DNA. This sample is represented by about 91,000 clones; approximately 80% of them were singletons. The top ten clonotypes cover about 6.5% of the sample.

A remark on this clone: No cognate antigen has been identified for it. Per-base quality was not reported, and no clone a single base away is much larger than it.

As encoded in the germline V gene, CDR1 is MNHNS while CDR2 is SASEGT. V has 3 bases trimmed and J has 0 bases trimmed; junction bases matching no gene number 5. Its CDR3 holds 16 amino acids, cysteine through phenylalanine. The sequence is cut down to CDR3 DNA, 48 bases in frame from base 1. Sequenced: peripheral blood. This chain is built from TRBV6-1 and TRBJ2-1; TRBD1 matches 7 bases in the middle. This receptor was obtained from a man in his 70s with acute or convalescent COVID-19. The CDR3 protein is CASSDGQVSSYNEQFF. The DNA is TGTGCCAGCAGTGACGGACAGGTCAGCTCCTACAATGAGCAGTTCTTC.